A selection of T cell receptor beta chains follows, all from one sample in a study of blood T cells in healthy people across ages. TCRdb recomputed calls from the 5' RACE reads with MiXCR, one row per CDR3 protein. The table includes 600,000 to 900,000 distinct CDR3 sequences, roughly 25% detected once. These data were also reused for a study on T cells of mothers and their children.

Sequenced sample: blood. Receptors originate from a boy aged 5-17 years in good health. The CDR3 runs from the conserved cysteine through the conserved F or W. A D gene is named only where the DNA matches it firmly. Part of the rows lack a size; the others show once, few, many or a class for expanded clones.

cdr3_aa cdr3_nt clone_size d_call j_call v_call
CASSLVSTPNIQYF TGTGCCAGCAGCTTAGTATCGACCCCAAACATTCAGTACTTC NA NA TRBJ2-4 TRBV7-9
CASSQPLGSQYF TGCGCCAGCAGCCAGCCCCTAGGCAGTCAGTACTTC NA NA TRBJ2-5 TRBV4-1
CASSSQGQVSRETQYF TGTGCCAGCAGCTCGCAGGGACAGGTCTCAAGGGAGACCCAGTACTTC few TRBD1 TRBJ2-5 TRBV11-2
CASRLTSGADTQYF TGTGCCAGCAGGCTGACTAGCGGGGCAGATACGCAGTATTTT NA TRBD2 TRBJ2-3 TRBV12-3/TRBV12-4
CASSFLAGEYQETQYF TGTGCCAGCAGCTTCCTAGCGGGGGAGTACCAAGAGACCCAGTACTTC NA TRBD2 TRBJ2-5 TRBV5-5
CSARPTVPLAYEQYF TGCAGTGCTAGGCCGACGGTTCCTCTGGCCTACGAGCAGTACTTC few NA TRBJ2-7 TRBV20-1
CASSVTQGYPTKQYF TGTGCCAGCAGCGTAACACAGGGGTACCCTACGAAGCAGTACTTC few TRBD1 TRBJ2-5 TRBV7-9
CASSLRTYSNQPQHF TGTGCCAGCAGCCTTAGGACGTATAGCAATCAGCCCCAGCATTTT NA NA TRBJ1-5 TRBV6-2/TRBV6-3
CASSLAQLGETQYF TGTGCCAGCAGTTTAGCTCAACTGGGAGAGACCCAGTACTTC few NA TRBJ2-5 TRBV12-3/TRBV12-4
CSARYTGPSSYEQCF TGCAGTGCTAGGTATACAGGCCCTAGCTCCTACGAGCAGTGCTTC few NA TRBJ2-5 TRBV20-1
CASSLGTDGEKLFF TGTGCCAGCAGCTTAGGGACCGACGGGGAAAAACTGTTTTTT many NA TRBJ1-4 TRBV7-9
CASSSEGWGFGGYTF TGCGCCAGCAGTAGTGAGGGATGGGGGTTCGGTGGCTACACCTTC few NA TRBJ1-2 TRBV2
CASSPGTGSHGGYTF TGTGCCAGCAGTCCCGGGACAGGGAGTCATGGTGGCTACACCTTC NA TRBD1 TRBJ1-2 TRBV6-6
CASSLLAGRNTEAFF TGTGCCAGCAGCTTATTGGCAGGGAGGAACACTGAAGCTTTCTTT NA NA TRBJ1-1 TRBV7-9
CASTRALESPLHF TGTGCCAGCACCCGGGCCTTGGAGTCACCCCTCCACTTT NA NA TRBJ1-6 TRBV11-2
CASSVARDLTGYTF TGTGCCAGCAGCGTAGCCAGGGACCTAACGGGCTACACCTTC few NA TRBJ1-2 TRBV9